Listed below are T cell receptor beta chains from one sample, sequenced in a study of blood T cell repertoires in COVID-19. Clones were sequenced by immunoSEQ multiplex PCR, and TCRdb holds only the in-frame ones, with some missing. The sample yields around 360,000 clones, roughly 87% seen once. Sequenced material: PBMCs or T cells enriched from blood (not recorded which). These receptors were taken from a woman in her 30s who had recovered from COVID-19. Both conserved end residues are part of each CDR3. Each record gives: V gene, D gene, J gene, clone size, CDR3 protein, CDR3 DNA. A D gene is named only where the DNA matches it firmly. The size entry is marked missing in some rows and otherwise reads once, few, many or a size class.

v_gene: TRBV4-2; d_gene: TRBD2; j_gene: TRBJ2-5; abundance: NA; CDR3aa: CASSQAGTSGGLDQETQYF; CDR3nt: TGTGCCAGCAGCCAGGCCGGGACTAGCGGGGGTCTAGATCAGGAGACCCAGTACTTC
v_gene: TRBV5-1; d_gene: NA; j_gene: TRBJ2-3; abundance: few; CDR3aa: CASSLEPSPDTQYF; CDR3nt: TGCGCCAGCAGCTTGGAGCCTAGCCCAGATACGCAGTATTTT
v_gene: TRBV5-1; d_gene: NA; j_gene: TRBJ1-6; abundance: NA; CDR3aa: CASSLDREQPLHF; CDR3nt: TGCGCCAGCAGCTTGGACAGGGAGCAACCCCTCCACTTT
v_gene: TRBV9; d_gene: NA; j_gene: TRBJ1-3; abundance: NA; CDR3aa: CASSPKSPLGNTIYF; CDR3nt: TGTGCCAGCAGCCCTAAGAGCCCTCTGGGAAACACCATATATTTT
v_gene: TRBV2; d_gene: TRBD1; j_gene: TRBJ2-5; abundance: NA; CDR3aa: CASSYTGVETQYF; CDR3nt: TGTGCCAGCAGTTATACAGGGGTGGAGACCCAGTACTTC
v_gene: TRBV19; d_gene: NA; j_gene: TRBJ2-1; abundance: NA; CDR3aa: CASSIDGLLKNEQFF; CDR3nt: TGTGCCAGTAGTATAGATGGACTCCTCAAAAATGAGCAGTTCTTC
v_gene: TRBV11-3; d_gene: TRBD2; j_gene: TRBJ2-1; abundance: NA; CDR3aa: CASSSGLAGSSYNEQFF; CDR3nt: TGTGCCAGCAGCTCGGGACTAGCGGGAAGCTCCTACAATGAGCAGTTCTTC
v_gene: TRBV3-1/TRBV3-2; d_gene: NA; j_gene: TRBJ1-2; abundance: NA; CDR3aa: CASSQSTLSYGYTF; CDR3nt: TGTGCCAGCAGCCAATCTACGCTGTCCTATGGCTACACCTTC
v_gene: TRBV18; d_gene: NA; j_gene: TRBJ2-1; abundance: NA; CDR3aa: CASSPTGLNEQFF; CDR3nt: TGTGCCAGCTCACCAACAGGGTTAAATGAGCAGTTCTTC
v_gene: TRBV10-2; d_gene: NA; j_gene: TRBJ2-1; abundance: NA; CDR3aa: CASTGGTSSSYNEQFF; CDR3nt: TGCGCCAGCACTGGGGGGACTTCCAGCTCCTACAATGAGCAGTTCTTC
v_gene: TRBV4-1; d_gene: TRBD2; j_gene: TRBJ2-6; abundance: NA; CDR3aa: CASSQGAAGGTGANVLTF; CDR3nt: TGCGCCAGCAGCCAAGGGGCGGCGGGGGGGACTGGGGCCAACGTCCTGACTTTC
v_gene: TRBV5-1; d_gene: TRBD1; j_gene: TRBJ1-1; abundance: NA; CDR3aa: CASSLRGTGGIATEAFF; CDR3nt: TGCGCCAGCAGCTTGAGAGGGACAGGGGGCATCGCTACTGAAGCTTTCTTT
v_gene: TRBV28; d_gene: NA; j_gene: TRBJ1-5; abundance: NA; CDR3aa: CASSFRNRAQHF; CDR3nt: TGTGCCAGCAGTTTCCGCAACAGGGCCCAGCATTTT
v_gene: TRBV6-5; d_gene: TRBD1; j_gene: TRBJ1-4; abundance: NA; CDR3aa: CASSYSGTGDEKLFF; CDR3nt: TGTGCCAGCAGTTACTCCGGGACAGGGGATGAAAAACTGTTTTTT
v_gene: TRBV15; d_gene: TRBD1; j_gene: TRBJ1-2; abundance: NA; CDR3aa: CATSRSRTGAGDGYTF; CDR3nt: TGTGCCACCAGCAGATCCCGGACAGGGGCGGGCGATGGCTACACCTTC
v_gene: TRBV2; d_gene: NA; j_gene: TRBJ1-2; abundance: NA; CDR3aa: CASIGTPNYGYTF; CDR3nt: TGTGCCAGCATCGGGACTCCGAACTATGGCTACACCTTC